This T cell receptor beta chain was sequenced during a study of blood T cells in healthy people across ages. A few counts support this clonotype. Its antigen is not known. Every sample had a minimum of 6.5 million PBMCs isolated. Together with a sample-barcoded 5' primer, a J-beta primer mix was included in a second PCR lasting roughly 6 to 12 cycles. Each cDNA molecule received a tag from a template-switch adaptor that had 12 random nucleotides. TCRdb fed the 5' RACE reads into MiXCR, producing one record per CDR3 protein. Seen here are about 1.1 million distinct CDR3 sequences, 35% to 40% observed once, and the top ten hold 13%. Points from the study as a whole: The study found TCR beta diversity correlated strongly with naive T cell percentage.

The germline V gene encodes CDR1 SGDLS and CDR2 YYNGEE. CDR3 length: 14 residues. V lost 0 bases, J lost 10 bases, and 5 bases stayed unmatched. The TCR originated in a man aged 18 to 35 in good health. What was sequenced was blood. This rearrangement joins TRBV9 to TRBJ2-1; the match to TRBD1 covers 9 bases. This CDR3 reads CASSVEGTGFEQFF. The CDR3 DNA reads TGTGCCAGCAGCGTAGAGGGGACAGGGTTCGAGCAGTTCTTC.